This T cell receptor gamma chain was recorded in a study of Vδ1+ human thymocytes. Study results and caveats: Highly polyclonal TRG and TRD repertoires with Gaussian CDR3 length distributions appeared in thymus.

Losses at the gene ends were 3 bases for V and 0 bases for J; bases not matched to a gene: 5. Germline V gives CDR1 GITISATS, CDR2 ISYDGTV (reference sequence). The CDR3 runs to 14 residues. Thymocytes were sorted as CD3+ TCRVdelta1+ TCRVdelta2- after alphabeta T cell depletion. Sorted Vdelta1+ thymocytes were about 97% to 99.6% pure. This clone came up a few times. Antigen: not known. Extracted RNA was reverse transcribed into cDNA. The CDR3 regions were amplified by multiplex PCR from V-gene primers to a constant-region primer. TCRdb fed the multiplex PCR reads into CATT to redo clone calling. The data hold 25,000 to 30,000 gamma-chain clones, with roughly a fifth observed a single time.

The rearrangement links TRGV9 to TRGJ1 or TRGJ2. This TCR was sampled from a boy in the first two years of life who had congenital heart surgery. The sample taken for sequencing was Vdelta1+ gamma-delta thymocytes from the thymus. Documented subset: FACS-sorted CD3+ TCRalphabeta- TCRVdelta1+ TCRVdelta2- thymocytes. The CDR3 nucleotides read TGTGCCTTGTGGGAGCTGATGAATTATTATAAGAAACTCTTT. This sequence encodes CALWELMNYYKKLF.